The text below deals with one T cell receptor (beta chain). What it recognizes is unknown. These data are taken from a study of CD8+CD57+ T cells in acquired aplastic anemia. Study-level background: The average for DNA from sorted CD4+ and CD8+ cells was around 3.5 ug. Roughly 11 million reads were obtained on average for healthy donor CD4+ cells. Findings of the study overall: In common between the patients and the controls were around 30 CD8+ CDR3 sequences. Controls did not differ significantly from patients in CD8+ Simpson's diversity.

Trimming shortened V by 5 bases and J by 1 base, and 18 bases separated the two germline ends. The CDR3 covers 16 residues. The germline CDR1 and CDR2 sequences are SGHTA and FQGTGA. CDR3 and TCR beta VDJ profiling relied on a genomic DNA template. Via MiXCR, TCRdb re-called the reads, giving one row per CDR3 protein. The data hold some 44,000 distinct CDR3 sequences, with around 67% observed a single time. This TCR came from a human donor in good health, serving as a control. Sequencing input: sorted CD4+, CD8+, or CD8+CD57+ T cells (not recorded which) from PBMCs. This chain links TRBV7-3 with TRBJ2-7, with D perhaps TRBD1 (5 bases). CDR3 region: CASSPGGAVLSYEQYF. The CDR3 DNA sequence: TGTGCCAGCAGCCCTGGTGGGGCGGTCCTTTCCTACGAGCAGTACTTC.